This T cell receptor beta chain emerged from a study of blood T cell repertoires in COVID-19. Study-wide background: The United States, Italy and Spain supplied acute and convalescent COVID-19 samples. PBMCs, B-cell-depleted T cells, or T cells provided the cDNA or gDNA that made up the material.

Germline lookup yields CDR1 MDHEN and CDR2 SYDVKM. This CDR3 is built from 13 residues. Trimming took 10 bases from V and 0 from J, leaving 7 bases between them. Authors' processing steps: Estimated nucleated cell counts came from reference gene primer amplification. Only in-frame clones appear in the TCRdb table, and some are missing; sequencing was by immunoSEQ multiplex PCR. D and trimming were read from the DNA, whereas the V and J calls and clone size are those reported in that table. Here the sample spans 140,000 to 150,000 clones, 88% being singletons. The rearrangement uses TRBV28 and TRBJ2-6; TRBD1 is a possible D gene (5 bases). The origin of this receptor is a human donor in a cohort sampled during active COVID-19. Specimen: peripheral blood. The CDR3 sequence: CAITGSGANVLTF. The CDR3 DNA follows: TGTGCCATCACAGGCTCTGGGGCCAACGTCCTGACTTTC.